The 3 T cell receptor beta chains listed next were all sequenced from one sample in a study of cytomegalovirus exposure and HLA in healthy donors. The PCR ran on 60 Vbeta and 13 Jbeta primers. Only in-frame clones appear in the TCRdb table, and some are missing; sequencing was by immunoSEQ multiplex PCR. The repertoire includes around 20,000 clones, about four fifths of them detected once, and about a fifth sits in the top ten. The sequenced sample was PBMCs. The source is a human donor in good health.

The V and J genes are TRBV2 and TRBJ2-5; no clear D gene. The CDR3 spans 14 residues. In germline, CDR1 is SNHLY, CDR2 FYNNEI. The ends were cut back, 4 bases at V and 7 bases at J, with 16 bases in the middle. In DNA form, the CDR3 reads TGTGCCAGCAGTGGCGGTATAGGCAGCGCGACCCAGTACTTC. Its protein is CASSGGIGSATQYF.

The chain carries TRBV7-9 and TRBJ1-1, with D maybe TRBD1 (5 bases). The germline V and J ends were trimmed by 3 bases and 1 base, with 9 bases remaining between them. CDR1 and CDR2 from the germline V gene are SEHNR and FQNEAQ (reference sequence). CDR3 length: 14 amino acids. The CDR3 loop is CASSFGGGNTEAFF. Here the CDR3 DNA reads TGTGCCAGCAGCTTCGGGGGTGGGAACACTGAAGCTTTCTTT.

In this sample, this clone turned up a few times. The chain carries TRBV27 and TRBJ2-1; D may be TRBD2 (6 bases). Germline V lookup: CDR1 MNHEY, CDR2 SMNVEV (reference sequence). The CDR3 totals 15 residues. V was trimmed by 5 bases and J by 9 bases, leaving 20 bases between them. CDR3 DNA sequence: TGTGCCAGCAGTACGAGCGGAGGGGTTTTGACTGAGCAGTTCTTC. It codes for CASSTSGGVLTEQFF.